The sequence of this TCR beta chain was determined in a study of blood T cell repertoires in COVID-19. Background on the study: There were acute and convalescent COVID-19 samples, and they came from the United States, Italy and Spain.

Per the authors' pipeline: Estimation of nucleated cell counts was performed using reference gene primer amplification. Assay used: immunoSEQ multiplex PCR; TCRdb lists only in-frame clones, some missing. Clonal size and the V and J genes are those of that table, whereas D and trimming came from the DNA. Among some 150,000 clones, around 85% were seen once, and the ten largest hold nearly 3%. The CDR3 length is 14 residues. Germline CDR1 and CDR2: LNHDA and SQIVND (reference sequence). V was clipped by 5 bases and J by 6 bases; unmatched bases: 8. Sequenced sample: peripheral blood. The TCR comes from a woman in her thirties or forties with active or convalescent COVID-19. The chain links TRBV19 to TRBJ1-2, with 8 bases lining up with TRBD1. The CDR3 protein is CASSQGRGLDGYTF. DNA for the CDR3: TGTGCCAGTAGTCAAGGCAGGGGGCTAGATGGCTACACCTTC.